Listed below are T cell receptor beta chains from one sample, sequenced in a study of blood T cell repertoires in COVID-19. Measured with immunoSEQ multiplex PCR; TCRdb has only the in-frame clones, and not every one. Of approximately 500,000 clones listed, 85% to 90% are singletons. The specimen was peripheral blood. The receptors here all came from a woman between 50 and 59 years old with COVID-19, enrolled during active disease. The CDR3 runs from the conserved cysteine through the conserved F or W. Fields, in order: clone size, J gene, D gene, V gene, CDR3 DNA, CDR3 protein. A D gene is named only where the DNA matches it firmly. Expanded clones get a size class; other rows say once, few or many, or leave the size out.

clone_size: -; j_call: TRBJ1-1; d_call: -; v_call: TRBV29-1; cdr3_nt: TGCAGCGTTGGGGCACTGAACACTGAAGCTTTCTTT; cdr3_aa: CSVGALNTEAFF
clone_size: -; j_call: TRBJ1-2; d_call: TRBD1; v_call: TRBV7-9; cdr3_nt: TGTGCCAGCAGCTTGACAGGGGAAGATGATGGCTACACCTTC; cdr3_aa: CASSLTGEDDGYTF
clone_size: -; j_call: TRBJ1-1; d_call: TRBD1; v_call: TRBV2; cdr3_nt: TGTGCCAGCAGGGGACAGCTCTTTTCCACTGAAGCTTTCTTT; cdr3_aa: CASRGQLFSTEAFF
clone_size: few; j_call: TRBJ2-7; d_call: TRBD1; v_call: TRBV5-6; cdr3_nt: TGTGCCAGCAGCGAGGGACAGACTTGGGAGCAGTACTTC; cdr3_aa: CASSEGQTWEQYF
clone_size: -; j_call: TRBJ2-1; d_call: TRBD2; v_call: TRBV4-2; cdr3_nt: TGTGCCAGCAGCCCAGAGGGAATAGCGGGGTCTCGGGGAGAGCAGTTCTTC; cdr3_aa: CASSPEGIAGSRGEQFF
clone_size: -; j_call: TRBJ2-6; d_call: -; v_call: TRBV30; cdr3_nt: TGTGCCTGGAGTGGGGCTAGGACAGTAAAAGGGGCCAACGTCCTGACTTTC; cdr3_aa: CAWSGARTVKGANVLTF
clone_size: -; j_call: TRBJ1-1; d_call: -; v_call: TRBV3-1/TRBV3-2; cdr3_nt: TGTGCCAGCAGCCAAGCCTTCTATCCGGGACAACCGAACACTGAAGCTTTCTTT; cdr3_aa: CASSQAFYPGQPNTEAFF
clone_size: -; j_call: TRBJ1-4; d_call: -; v_call: TRBV19; cdr3_nt: TGTGCCAGTAGTCGCCGAAACGCGGCTAATGAAAAACTGTTTTTT; cdr3_aa: CASSRRNAANEKLFF
clone_size: -; j_call: TRBJ1-1; d_call: TRBD1; v_call: TRBV11-2; cdr3_nt: TGTGCCAGCAGCTTAAACAGACAGGGAGTATCTGAAGCTTTCTTT; cdr3_aa: CASSLNRQGVSEAFF
clone_size: once; j_call: TRBJ1-4; d_call: -; v_call: TRBV10-2; cdr3_nt: TGCGCCAGCAGCGCAGAGGATGAAAAACTGTTTTTT; cdr3_aa: CASSAEDEKLFF
clone_size: -; j_call: TRBJ1-2; d_call: -; v_call: TRBV3-1/TRBV3-2; cdr3_nt: TGTGCCAGCAGCGCACCCCTGGGACACCCTAACTATGGCTACACCTTC; cdr3_aa: CASSAPLGHPNYGYTF
clone_size: -; j_call: TRBJ1-1; d_call: TRBD1; v_call: TRBV11-2; cdr3_nt: TGTGCCAGCAGCTTATCGGACAGGGGGACTGAAGCTTTCTTT; cdr3_aa: CASSLSDRGTEAFF
clone_size: -; j_call: TRBJ1-4; d_call: TRBD1; v_call: TRBV29-1; cdr3_nt: TGCAGCGTTGCGGACAGGGTGGGGGAAAAACTGTTTTTT; cdr3_aa: CSVADRVGEKLFF
clone_size: -; j_call: TRBJ2-7; d_call: -; v_call: TRBV4-1; cdr3_nt: TGCGCCAGCAGCCAAGATGTTCAGGGAACCTACGAGCAGTACTTC; cdr3_aa: CASSQDVQGTYEQYF
clone_size: -; j_call: TRBJ1-5; d_call: -; v_call: TRBV28; cdr3_nt: TGTGCCAGCAGCCTCGACTCTGGGCCCCAGCATTTT; cdr3_aa: CASSLDSGPQHF
clone_size: -; j_call: TRBJ1-2; d_call: TRBD1; v_call: TRBV27; cdr3_nt: TGTGCCAGCAGTCCCGAGGGACAGATTAACTATGGCTACACCTTC; cdr3_aa: CASSPEGQINYGYTF
clone_size: -; j_call: TRBJ1-3; d_call: TRBD1; v_call: TRBV9; cdr3_nt: TGTGCCAGCAGCTCTCCGGGACAGAGCTCTGGAAACACCATATATTTT; cdr3_aa: CASSSPGQSSGNTIYF
clone_size: -; j_call: TRBJ2-5; d_call: TRBD1; v_call: TRBV7-9; cdr3_nt: TGTGCCAGCACCACAGCCGGGACAGGGGGCCAAGAGACCCAGTACTTC; cdr3_aa: CASTTAGTGGQETQYF
clone_size: -; j_call: TRBJ1-5; d_call: -; v_call: TRBV28; cdr3_nt: TGTGCCAGCAGGGCGTGGGAGGTCAATCAGCCCCAGCATTTT; cdr3_aa: CASRAWEVNQPQHF
clone_size: -; j_call: TRBJ1-6; d_call: TRBD1; v_call: TRBV6-5; cdr3_nt: TGTGCCAGCGAATACTCCGGACAGGGGAACTCACCCCTCCACTTT; cdr3_aa: CASEYSGQGNSPLHF
clone_size: -; j_call: TRBJ2-6; d_call: -; v_call: TRBV28; cdr3_nt: TGTGCCAGCAGCCAGGGGTATCTGTCTGGGGCCAACGTCCTGACTTTC; cdr3_aa: CASSQGYLSGANVLTF
clone_size: -; j_call: TRBJ2-7; d_call: TRBD1; v_call: TRBV6-5; cdr3_nt: TGTGCCAGCAGTTATTCCTTTACAGGGACAGGCTACGAGCAGTACTTC; cdr3_aa: CASSYSFTGTGYEQYF
clone_size: -; j_call: TRBJ1-1; d_call: TRBD1; v_call: TRBV7-9; cdr3_nt: TGTGCCAGCAGCCGACAGGGGGGGAAGAACACTGAAGCTTTCTTT; cdr3_aa: CASSRQGGKNTEAFF
clone_size: -; j_call: TRBJ1-4; d_call: -; v_call: TRBV2; cdr3_nt: TGTGCCAGCAGTGATTTTATTAATGAAAAACTGTTTTTT; cdr3_aa: CASSDFINEKLFF
clone_size: -; j_call: TRBJ1-5; d_call: -; v_call: TRBV4-1; cdr3_nt: TGCGCCAGCAGCCAAGACGCGGGGTGGGGAAATCAGCCCCAGCATTTT; cdr3_aa: CASSQDAGWGNQPQHF
clone_size: -; j_call: TRBJ1-6; d_call: TRBD1; v_call: TRBV19; cdr3_nt: TGTGCCAGTAGTAAGAACAGGGGCTCCACTTCTCATTCACCCCTCCACTTT; cdr3_aa: CASSKNRGSTSHSPLHF
clone_size: -; j_call: TRBJ2-1; d_call: -; v_call: TRBV6-6; cdr3_nt: TGTGCCAGCAGGAACAGGGGGGGAAATGAGCAGTTCTTC; cdr3_aa: CASRNRGGNEQFF
clone_size: -; j_call: TRBJ1-2; d_call: -; v_call: TRBV28; cdr3_nt: TGTGCCAGCAGTTTAGCAGGGTACGGCTACACCTTC; cdr3_aa: CASSLAGYGYTF
clone_size: once; j_call: TRBJ2-7; d_call: -; v_call: TRBV30; cdr3_nt: TGTGCCTGGAGTGAGGGCGGGGCGGCCTACGAGCAGTACTTC; cdr3_aa: CAWSEGGAAYEQYF
clone_size: -; j_call: TRBJ2-1; d_call: TRBD2; v_call: TRBV10-3; cdr3_nt: TGTGCCACCGGACTAGCGGGGGCGGACAATGAGCAGTTCTTC; cdr3_aa: CATGLAGADNEQFF
clone_size: -; j_call: TRBJ1-2; d_call: TRBD1; v_call: TRBV7-9; cdr3_nt: TGTGCCAGCAGCTTAGCGGGGACAGGGGGCGCCTTGGACGGCTACACCTTC; cdr3_aa: CASSLAGTGGALDGYTF
clone_size: -; j_call: TRBJ1-2; d_call: TRBD1; v_call: TRBV2; cdr3_nt: TGTGCCAGCAGTGTGGGACAGGGCGTTAGGTATGGCTACACCTTC; cdr3_aa: CASSVGQGVRYGYTF
clone_size: -; j_call: TRBJ1-1; d_call: TRBD1; v_call: TRBV2; cdr3_nt: TGTGCCAGCAGTGTGGGACAGGGGAACACTGAAGCTTTCTTT; cdr3_aa: CASSVGQGNTEAFF